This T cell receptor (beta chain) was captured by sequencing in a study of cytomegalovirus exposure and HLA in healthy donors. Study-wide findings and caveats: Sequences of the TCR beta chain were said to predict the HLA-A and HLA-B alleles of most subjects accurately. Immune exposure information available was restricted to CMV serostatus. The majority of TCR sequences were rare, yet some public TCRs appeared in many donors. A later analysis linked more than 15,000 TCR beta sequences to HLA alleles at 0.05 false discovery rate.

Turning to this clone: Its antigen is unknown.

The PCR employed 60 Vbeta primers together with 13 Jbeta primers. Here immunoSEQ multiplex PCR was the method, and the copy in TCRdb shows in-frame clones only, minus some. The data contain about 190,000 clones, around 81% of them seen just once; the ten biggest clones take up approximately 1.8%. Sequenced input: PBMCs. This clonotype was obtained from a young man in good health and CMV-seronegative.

CDR3 in DNA: TGTGCCAGCAGTCAAGGACAGGGTTCAGGCGAGCAGTACTTC. The encoded protein is CASSQGQGSGEQYF. The chain is built from TRBV6-1 and TRBJ2-7, with TRBD1 matching 8 bases. Germline values: CDR1 MNHNS, CDR2 SASEGT. Losses at the gene ends were 5 bases for V and 6 bases for J; bases not matched to a gene: 9. CDR3 length: 14 residues.